This TCR beta chain is drawn from a study of shared clonotypes between healthy human individuals. Germline V gives CDR1 SGHDT, CDR2 YYEEEE. V was trimmed by 5 bases and J by 0 bases, leaving 15 bases between them. This CDR3 has 16 amino acids. Overall study results and limits: Relative to memory subsets, naive subsets generally showed larger estimated richness. Clonotypes that were shared across four donors made up 4.5% to 5% of naive CD4 clonotypes.

With respect to this clone: Antigen specificity is unknown.

TCRdb's table, derived via immunoSEQ multiplex PCR, lists solely in-frame clones and lacks some. The data hold about 2 million clones, with roughly 94% observed a single time. Sequences were obtained from naive CD4+ T cells sorted from blood. Subset denoted: CD45RA+ positively selected. The receptor's source is a man younger than 35 in good health. The chain employs TRBV5-6 and TRBJ1-3, with a weak D call TRBD1 (6 bases). CDR3: CASSPWRGNSGNTIYF. CDR3 DNA: TGTGCCAGCAGTCCTTGGAGGGGGAACTCTGGAAACACCATATATTTT.